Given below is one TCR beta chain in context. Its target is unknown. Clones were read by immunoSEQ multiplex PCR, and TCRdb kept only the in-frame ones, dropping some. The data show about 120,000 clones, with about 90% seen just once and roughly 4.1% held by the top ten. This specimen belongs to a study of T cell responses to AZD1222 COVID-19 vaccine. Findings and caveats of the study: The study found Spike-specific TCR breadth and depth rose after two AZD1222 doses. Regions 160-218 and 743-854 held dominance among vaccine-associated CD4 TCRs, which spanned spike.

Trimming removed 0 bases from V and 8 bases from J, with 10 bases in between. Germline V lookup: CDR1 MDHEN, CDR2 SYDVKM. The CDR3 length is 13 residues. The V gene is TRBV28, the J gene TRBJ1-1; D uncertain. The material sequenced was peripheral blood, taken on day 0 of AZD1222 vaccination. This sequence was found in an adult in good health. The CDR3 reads CASSLWAKSEAFF. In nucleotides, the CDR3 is TGTGCCAGCAGTTTATGGGCGAAGTCCGAAGCTTTCTTT.